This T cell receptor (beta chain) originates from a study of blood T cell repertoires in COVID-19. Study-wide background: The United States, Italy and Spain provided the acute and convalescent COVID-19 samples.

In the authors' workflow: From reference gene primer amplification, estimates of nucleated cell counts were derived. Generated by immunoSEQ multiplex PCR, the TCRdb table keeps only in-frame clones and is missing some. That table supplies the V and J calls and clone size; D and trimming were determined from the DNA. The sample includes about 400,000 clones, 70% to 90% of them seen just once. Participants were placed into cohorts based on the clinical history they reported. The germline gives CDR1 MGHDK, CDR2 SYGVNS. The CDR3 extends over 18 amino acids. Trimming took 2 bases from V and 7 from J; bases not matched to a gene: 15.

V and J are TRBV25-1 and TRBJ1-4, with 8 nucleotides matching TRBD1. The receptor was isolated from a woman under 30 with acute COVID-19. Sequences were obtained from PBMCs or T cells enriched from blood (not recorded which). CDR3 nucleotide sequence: TGTGCCAGCAGTGAACTCACGGTCCCTCAGGGGGCCTTTGAAAAACTGTTTTTT. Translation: CASSELTVPQGAFEKLFF.